The 29 T cell receptor beta chains presented below share a single source sample, sequenced in a study of blood T cell repertoires in COVID-19. Profiling relied on immunoSEQ multiplex PCR, and the TCRdb table lists in-frame clones only, not all of them. The sample contains approximately 76,000 clones, around four fifths of which appear only once. Sequences were obtained from peripheral blood. The source of these receptors is a man older than 75 with active or convalescent COVID-19.

This CDR3 reads CASSSYYRGIWDSPLHF. Here the CDR3 DNA reads TGTGCCAGCAGCTCTTATTACAGGGGTATTTGGGATTCACCCCTCCACTTT. The chain employs TRBV7-8 and TRBJ1-6, with 7 bases aligning to TRBD1. Germline CDR1 and CDR2: SGHVS and FQNEAQ. This CDR3 spans 17 amino acids. With 4 bases clipped from V and 8 bases from J, the junction kept 14 bases outside the gene matches.

This clone was counted a few times. V usage is TRBV29-1 and J usage is TRBJ1-2; D is perhaps TRBD1 (6 bases). This CDR3 has 12 amino acids. Germline values: CDR1 SQVTM, CDR2 ANQGSEA. Deletions cut 6 bases from V and 4 bases from J, with 12 bases between. The CDR3 DNA reads TGCAGCGTCGAGGACAGACTCTATGGCTACACCTTC. Protein sequence: CSVEDRLYGYTF.

This chain uses TRBV7-7 with TRBJ2-3; TRBD2 aligns across 11 bases. With 3 bases clipped from V and 4 bases from J, the junction kept 3 bases outside the gene matches. CDR1 SSHAT and CDR2 FNYEAQ come from the germline V gene (reference sequence). There are 15 residues in the CDR3. The CDR3 loop is CASSFSGGGADTQYF. The CDR3 DNA reads as TGTGCCAGCAGCTTTAGCGGGGGGGGCGCAGATACGCAGTATTTT.

By its share, this clone is large. V and J are TRBV7-2 and TRBJ2-5; 8 nucleotides align to TRBD1. CDR3 size: 14 residues. Per germline, CDR1 SGHTA and CDR2 FQGNSA. V gave up 1 base and J gave up 5 bases; unmatched junction bases: 3. Here the CDR3 DNA reads TGTGCCAGCAGCTTAGTGGACAGGGCTGAGACCCAGTACTTC. It yields the protein CASSLVDRAETQYF.

This rearrangement joins TRBV19 to TRBJ1-1, with D possibly TRBD1 on 5 matching bases. Between the trimmed V and J ends, which lost 10 bases and 0 bases, there was a span of 12 bases. The CDR3 extends over 13 amino acids. Germline assignment: CDR1 LNHDA and CDR2 SQIVND (reference sequence). CDR3 DNA sequence: TGTGCCACCGAGACAGATATGAACACTGAAGCTTTCTTT. Its translation: CATETDMNTEAFF. The entire variable domain, with the rest obtained from reference TRBV19 and TRBJ1-1, is as follows: DGGITQSPKYLFRKEGQNVTLSCEQNLNHDAMYWYRQDPGQGLRLIYYSQIVNDFQKGDIAEGYSVSREKKESFPLTVTSAQKNPTAFYLCATETDMNTEAFFGQGTRLTVV.

V usage is TRBV11-2 and J usage is TRBJ2-1; maybe TRBD2 (5 bases). This CDR3 contains 17 residues. The germline V and J ends were trimmed by 1 base and 0 bases, with 13 bases remaining between them. Germline V gene data show CDR1 as SGHAT and CDR2 as FQNNGV. CDR3 in amino acids: CASSLGPGISSYNEQFF. The CDR3 nucleotides are TGTGCCAGCAGCTTAGGGCCGGGGATAAGCTCCTACAATGAGCAGTTCTTC.

This chain joins TRBV12-3 or TRBV12-4 and TRBJ1-1, with 8 bases that match TRBD1. V was pared by 5 bases and J by 8 bases, with 7 bases of the junction left unmatched. CDR3 length equals 13 residues. CDR3: CASSPSTGAEAFF. For the CDR3, the DNA is TGTGCCAGCAGTCCATCGACAGGGGCCGAAGCTTTCTTT.

This chain joins TRBV5-1 and TRBJ2-5, with 8 bases aligning to TRBD1. Germline V gene data show CDR1 as SGHRS and CDR2 as YFSETQ. The length of the CDR3 is 15 residues. V shed 4 bases and J 7 bases; nucleotides not matched to a gene: 12. DNA of the CDR3: TGCGCCAGCAGCCCCCGGGACAGGACGATAGGGACCCAGTACTTC. It yields the protein CASSPRDRTIGTQYF.

This clone was seen a single time. Other DNA sequences from this sample encode an identical CDR3 as well. The rearrangement uses TRBV6-5 and TRBJ2-2, with D maybe TRBD1 (6 bases). The CDR3 runs to 15 residues. The germline V and J ends were trimmed by 5 bases and 2 bases, with 12 bases remaining between them. Germline V gene data show CDR1 as MNHEY and CDR2 as SVGAGI. The CDR3 spells CASSRVQGNTGELFF. CDR3 DNA sequence: TGTGCCAGCAGTAGGGTACAGGGAAACACCGGGGAGCTGTTTTTT.

This clone has more than one count but fewer than ten. This rearrangement joins TRBV7-9 to TRBJ2-4; 8 bases fit TRBD1. Germline V gene data show CDR1 as SEHNR and CDR2 as FQNEAQ (reference sequence). V lost 0 bases, J lost 5 bases, and 3 bases stayed unmatched. The CDR3 spans 15 residues. CDR3 coding DNA: TGTGCCAGCAGCTTAGCACAGGGGGTCCAAAACATTCAGTACTTC. It translates to CASSLAQGVQNIQYF.

The V and J genes are TRBV6-4 and TRBJ1-1, with unresolved D. Trimming pared 0 bases from V and 6 bases from J, leaving 17 bases between. The CDR3 loop spans 16 amino acids. CDR1 is MRHNA and CDR2 is SNTAGT in the germline V gene. The CDR3 sequence is CASSDSRQPGRAEAFF. CDR3 sequence (DNA): TGTGCCAGCAGTGACTCAAGGCAGCCCGGGAGGGCTGAAGCTTTCTTT.

The chain joins TRBV18 to TRBJ1-1; 7 nucleotides align to TRBD1. Germline CDR1 reads KGHSH; CDR2 reads LQKENI. CDR3 length equals 14 residues. With V trimmed by 3 bases and J by 0 bases, 1 base remained unmatched. CDR3 nucleotide sequence: TGTGCCAGCTCACCCGGGACAGTGAACACTGAAGCTTTCTTT. The encoded protein is CASSPGTVNTEAFF.

V gene TRBV7-6 combines with J gene TRBJ2-1; possible D gene TRBD2, 5 bases. V was pared by 1 base and J by 0 bases, with 10 bases between. Per the germline V gene, CDR1 is SGHVS and CDR2 is FNYEAQ. The CDR3 has 16 residues. The CDR3 bases are TGTGCCAGCAGCTTAGGCGGGCGGAGCTCCTACAATGAGCAGTTCTTC. Translating it yields CASSLGGRSSYNEQFF.

The CDR3 sequence: CASSLSGRALAGANVLTF. As DNA, the CDR3 is TGTGCCAGCAGTTTATCGGGCAGGGCACTCGCTGGGGCCAACGTCCTGACTTTC. The rearrangement uses TRBV27 and TRBJ2-6, with D perhaps matching TRBD1 (5 bases). Germline lookup yields CDR1 MNHEY and CDR2 SMNVEV (reference sequence). V gave up 0 bases and J gave up 2 bases, with 14 bases separating them. The CDR3 contains 18 residues.

This clone is a singleton in its sample. J is TRBJ1-1 and V is TRBV29-1; 8 bases map to TRBD1. Germline-derived CDR1 and CDR2 are SQVTM and ANQGSEA. The CDR3 has 11 residues. V dropped 4 bases and J dropped 8; count of bases not matched to a gene: 3. CDR3 bases: TGCAGCGTTGTGGGGGACAGGGAAGCTTTCTTT. Amino acid sequence: CSVVGDREAFF.

The chain is built from TRBV6-5 and TRBJ2-7; TRBD1 matches at 9 bases. J gave up 6 bases and V 10 bases, and 10 bases lay outside the gene matches. Germline CDR1 MNHEY, CDR2 SVGAGI. The CDR3 runs to 13 residues. The CDR3 here is CATNRDRVFEQYF. The CDR3, as DNA: TGTGCCACCAATAGGGACAGGGTTTTCGAGCAGTACTTC.

The chain is built from TRBV5-4 and TRBJ2-7; D might be TRBD1 (5 bases). Germline loops: CDR1 SGHNT, CDR2 YYREEE (reference sequence). V lost 3 bases and J lost 7, with 14 bases in between. The CDR3 has 13 residues. CDR3 sequence reads: CASSSKGVNEQYF. The CDR3 DNA follows: TGTGCCAGCAGCTCGAAAGGGGTAAATGAGCAGTACTTC.

The genes are TRBV6-5 and TRBJ2-5; possible D gene TRBD2, 7 bases. CDR1 is MNHEY, CDR2 SVGAGI, per germline. With 8 bases removed from V and 4 bases from J, the gap between germline ends came to 14 bases. The length of the CDR3 is 13 residues. Here the CDR3 reads CASGGAVGETQYF. The CDR3 coding sequence is TGTGCCAGCGGGGGGGCCGTGGGAGAGACCCAGTACTTC.

A single count supports this clone. V usage is TRBV21-1 and J usage is TRBJ2-1; the D segment call TRBD2 is taken from the table without a DNA check. TRBV21-1 is tagged as a pseudogene. This CDR3 is 15 amino acids long. CDR3 sequence: CASSGFSGRSGEQFF. The CDR3 DNA reads TGTGCCAGCAGCGGATTTAGCGGGAGATCTGGTGAGCAGTTCTTC.

This rearrangement joins TRBV5-1 to TRBJ1-1; TRBD1 agrees at 7 bases. There are 15 residues in the CDR3. Germline CDR1 is SGHRS and CDR2 is YFSETQ. V shed 4 bases, J shed 0 bases, and the junction held 6 bases outside the gene matches. The CDR3 DNA sequence: TGCGCCAGCAGCCCCGAGACAGGGCTGAACACTGAAGCTTTCTTT. Amino acids: CASSPETGLNTEAFF.

The genes are TRBV6-5 and TRBJ2-7; D is possibly TRBD1 (6 bases). The CDR3 runs 14 residues. The V gene's germline CDR1 is MNHEY and CDR2 SVGAGI. The germline V and J ends were trimmed by 6 bases and 1 base, with 13 bases remaining between them. This chain's CDR3 is CASRYDRLSYEQYF. The CDR3, as DNA: TGTGCCAGCAGATACGACAGGTTATCCTACGAGCAGTACTTC.

This sequence joins TRBV7-2 and TRBJ2-5; 9 bases align to TRBD2. Germline-derived CDR1 and CDR2 are SGHTA and FQGNSA. J lost 5 bases, V lost 1 base, and 8 bases had no gene match. This CDR3 spans 16 amino acids. CDR3 protein: CASSLGVSGGGETQYF. The DNA for the CDR3 is TGTGCCAGCAGCTTAGGGGTTAGCGGGGGCGGTGAGACCCAGTACTTC.

This clone was counted between two and nine times. The V gene is TRBV3-1 (or the pseudogene TRBV3-2), the J gene TRBJ2-1; 7 nucleotides line up with TRBD1. This CDR3 comprises 16 residues. Trimming cost V 0 bases and J 7 bases; bases outside gene matches: 9. The V gene's germline CDR1 is LGHDT and CDR2 YNNKEL (reference sequence). The CDR3 DNA sequence: TGTGCCAGCAGCCAAGATCTGGGGACAGTTAGGAATGAGCAGTTCTTC. Translating it yields CASSQDLGTVRNEQFF.

The sample holds one count of this clone. The chain couples TRBV20-1 to TRBJ1-2, with 9 bases identical to TRBD1. This CDR3 spans 11 amino acids. Germline lookup yields CDR1 DFQATT and CDR2 SNEGSKA (reference sequence). Trimming took 5 bases from V and 7 from J; bases not matched to a gene: 2. CDR3 sequence (DNA): TGCAGTGCTGGGACAGGGACTGGCTACACCTTC. Amino acids: CSAGTGTGYTF.

This chain uses TRBV2 with TRBJ2-3; TRBD2 matches at 9 bases. V was clipped by 8 bases and J by 4 bases; unmatched bases: 7. CDR3 length equals 14 residues. The V gene's germline CDR1 is SNHLY and CDR2 FYNNEI. The CDR3 reads CASARGLAADTQYF. The CDR3 DNA reads as TGTGCCAGCGCGAGGGGACTAGCCGCAGATACGCAGTATTTT.

This chain connects TRBV28 to TRBJ1-2, with a weak D call TRBD1 (6 bases). The CDR3 length is 13 residues. Germline V gives CDR1 MDHEN, CDR2 SYDVKM. V was pared by 6 bases and J by 7 bases, with 15 bases between. The CDR3 DNA sequence: TGTGCCAGCAGACCAGGACAGCTCGGTGGCTACACCTTC. Its protein product is CASRPGQLGGYTF.

A few counts support this clone. The chain links TRBV2 to TRBJ1-5; 8 positions agree with TRBD1. This CDR3 has 13 amino acids. V shed 6 bases and J 6 bases; nucleotides not matched to a gene: 4. CDR1 is SNHLY, CDR2 FYNNEI, per germline. This CDR3 is CASRGTGGQPQHF. The CDR3 bases are TGTGCCAGCAGGGGTACAGGGGGTCAGCCCCAGCATTTT. Together with reference TRBV2 and TRBJ1-5, the CDR3 gives the full variable domain: EPEVTQTPSHQVTQMGQEVILRCVPISNHLYFYWYRQILGQKVEFLVSFYNNEISEKSEIFDDQFSVERPDGSNFTLKIRSTKLEDSAMYFCASRGTGGQPQHFGDGTRLSIL.

The rearrangement links TRBV5-4 to TRBJ2-7, with 8 bases aligning to TRBD1. The V gene's germline CDR1 is SGHNT and CDR2 YYREEE (reference sequence). Trimming at V came to 1 base and at J to 3 bases, leaving 3 bases not matched to a gene. This CDR3 is 14 amino acids long. In DNA, the CDR3 is TGTGCCAGCAGCTTGAAACAGGGGGACTACGAGCAGTACTTC. Translation: CASSLKQGDYEQYF. The whole variable domain, filled in from reference TRBV5-4 and TRBJ2-7, reads ETGVTQSPTHLIKTRGQQVTLRCSSQSGHNTVSWYQQALGQGPQFIFQYYREEENGRGNFPPRFSGLQFPNYSSELNVNALELDDSALYLCASSLKQGDYEQYFGPGTRLTVT.

The chain recombines TRBV3-1 (or the pseudogene TRBV3-2) with TRBJ1-1; TRBD1 might be the D (6 bases). This CDR3 comprises 13 residues. CDR1 is LGHDT and CDR2 is YNNKEL in the germline V gene (reference sequence). V was cut by 4 bases and J by 10 bases, with 16 bases left in between. CDR3 coding DNA: TGTGCCAGCAGCCCCCCCGGGGTACAGGGAGCTTTCTTT. This gives the protein CASSPPGVQGAFF.